Presented here are 5 T cell receptor beta chains from one specimen sequenced in a study of cytomegalovirus exposure and HLA in healthy donors. Both 60 Vbeta primers and 13 Jbeta primers went into the PCR. Sequencing used immunoSEQ multiplex PCR; TCRdb keeps in-frame clones, though not all of them. The repertoire holds approximately 240,000 clones, around nine tenths seen once, with roughly 1% in the top ten. Sample: PBMCs. The receptors derive from a woman aged 18-30 years in good health and CMV-seronegative.

The gene calls are TRBV16 and TRBJ2-1; unclear D gene. From germline, CDR1 is KGHSY and CDR2 FQNENV. Trimming left V 3 bases short and J 2 bases short, with 8 bases between. The CDR3 is made up of 14 amino acids. Here the CDR3 DNA reads TGTGCCAGCAGCCATGCTAGTCCCTACAATGAGCAGTTCTTC. Translating it yields CASSHASPYNEQFF.

This chain connects TRBV27 to TRBJ2-5, with TRBD2 matching 14 bases. CDR3 length: 14 amino acids. V lost 6 bases and J lost 5; bases outside the gene matches: 2. CDR1 MNHEY and CDR2 SMNVEV come from the germline V gene (reference sequence). CDR3 nucleotide sequence: TGTGCCAGCAGGACTAGCGGGGGGGCGGAGACCCAGTACTTC. This codes for CASRTSGGAETQYF.

This clone occurred once. J is TRBJ1-2 and V is TRBV5-4, with D uncertain. Deletions cut 7 bases from V and 7 bases from J, with 20 bases between. CDR3 size: 14 residues. CDR1 is SGHNT and CDR2 is YYREEE in the germline V gene (reference sequence). The CDR3 bases are TGTGCCAGCGAAAAATCCGTCGCGGGTGGTGGCTACACCTTC. This sequence encodes CASEKSVAGGGYTF. Complete variable domain (other parts from reference TRBV5-4 and TRBJ1-2): ETGVTQSPTHLIKTRGQQVTLRCSSQSGHNTVSWYQQALGQGPQFIFQYYREEENGRGNFPPRFSGLQFPNYSSELNVNALELDDSALYLCASEKSVAGGGYTFGSGTRLTVV.

V usage is TRBV7-2 and J usage is TRBJ1-2; 9 nucleotides agree with TRBD1. The CDR3 runs to 16 residues. Per the germline V gene, CDR1 is SGHTA and CDR2 is FQGNSA. V was clipped by 8 bases and J by 4 bases; unmatched bases: 14. The CDR3 sequence is CASSTILQGALYGYTF. CDR3 in DNA: TGTGCCAGCTCCACCATTTTACAGGGGGCGCTCTATGGCTACACCTTC.

The chain links TRBV10-3 to TRBJ1-1; D remains unclear. CDR3 size: 14 residues. The germline gives CDR1 ENHRY, CDR2 SYGVKD. The V end was cut by 3 bases, the J end by 0 bases, with 8 bases between. The CDR3 DNA is TGTGCCATCAGTGATCCGGGTTTGAACACTGAAGCTTTCTTT. Amino acids: CAISDPGLNTEAFF.